Reported below is one T cell receptor (beta chain). cDNA came from about 0.5 to 1 ug RNA primed by random hexamers. Via MiXCR, TCRdb re-called the immunoSEQ multiplex PCR reads, giving one row per CDR3 protein. The table lists approximately 53,000 distinct CDR3 sequences, 93% of them singletons. Germline V CDR1 and CDR2: DFQATT, SNEGSKA (reference sequence). This CDR3 region has 14 residues. V lost 1 base to trimming and J lost 0 bases, with 4 bases between them. The source of the sample is a study of CD8 T cells in Susac syndrome. J is TRBJ1-6 and V is TRBV20-1; no clear D gene. The sequencing input was CD8+ T cells from PBMCs. The TCR originated in a human donor with multiple sclerosis. CDR3 DNA: TGCAGTGCTAGAGGCAACTCCTATAATTCACCCCTCCACTTT. It encodes CSARGNSYNSPLHF.